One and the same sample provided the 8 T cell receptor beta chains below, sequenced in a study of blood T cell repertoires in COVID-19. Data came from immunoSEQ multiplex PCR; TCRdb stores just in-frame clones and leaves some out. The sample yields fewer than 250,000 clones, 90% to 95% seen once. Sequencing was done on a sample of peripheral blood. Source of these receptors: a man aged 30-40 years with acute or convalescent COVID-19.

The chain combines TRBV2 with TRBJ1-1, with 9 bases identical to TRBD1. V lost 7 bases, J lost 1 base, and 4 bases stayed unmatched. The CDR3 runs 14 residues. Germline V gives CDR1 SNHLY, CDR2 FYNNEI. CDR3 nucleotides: TGTGCCAGCAACTCGGACAGGGGGAACACTGAAGCTTTCTTT. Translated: CASNSDRGNTEAFF.

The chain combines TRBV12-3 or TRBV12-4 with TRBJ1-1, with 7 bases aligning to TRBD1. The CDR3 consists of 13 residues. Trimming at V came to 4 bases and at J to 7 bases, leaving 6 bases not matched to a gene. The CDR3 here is CASSSTGYGEAFF. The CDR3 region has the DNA TGTGCCAGCAGTTCGACAGGGTATGGTGAAGCTTTCTTT.

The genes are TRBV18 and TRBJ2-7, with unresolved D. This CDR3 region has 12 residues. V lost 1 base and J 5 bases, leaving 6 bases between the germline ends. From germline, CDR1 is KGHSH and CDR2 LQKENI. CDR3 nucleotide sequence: TGTGCCAGCTCACCACTATATAACGAGCAGTACTTC. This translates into CASSPLYNEQYF. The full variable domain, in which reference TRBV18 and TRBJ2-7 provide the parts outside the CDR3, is NAGVMQNPRHLVRRRGQEARLRCSPMKGHSHVYWYRQLPEEGLKFMVYLQKENIIDESGMPKERFSAEFPKEGPSILRIQQVVRGDSAAYFCASSPLYNEQYFGPGTRLTVT.

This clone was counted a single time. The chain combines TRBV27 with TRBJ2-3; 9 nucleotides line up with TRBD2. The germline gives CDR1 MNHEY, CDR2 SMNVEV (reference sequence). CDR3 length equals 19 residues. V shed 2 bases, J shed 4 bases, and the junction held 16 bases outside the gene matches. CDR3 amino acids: CASSLPLKNSGRTADTQYF. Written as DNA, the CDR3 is TGTGCCAGCAGTTTACCCCTAAAAAATAGCGGGAGAACGGCAGATACGCAGTATTTT.

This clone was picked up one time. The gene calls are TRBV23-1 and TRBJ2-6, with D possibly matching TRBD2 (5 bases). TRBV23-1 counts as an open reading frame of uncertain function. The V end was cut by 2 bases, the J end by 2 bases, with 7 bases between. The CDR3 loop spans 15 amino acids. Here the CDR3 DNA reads TGCGCCAGCAGTCAACCGGGAACTGGGGCCAACGTCCTGACTTTC. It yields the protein CASSQPGTGANVLTF.

The DNA of the CDR3 is TGTGCCAGCAGGGACAGGGGGCGGTCCGGCGGGGAGCTGTTTTTT. Translation: CASRDRGRSGGELFF. The rearrangement links TRBV7-6 to TRBJ2-2; TRBD1 agrees at 11 bases. Trimming at V came to 6 bases and at J to 7 bases, leaving 7 bases not matched to a gene. The CDR3 totals 15 residues. Looked up from germline, CDR1 is SGHVS and CDR2 is FNYEAQ. Supplemented by reference TRBV7-6 and TRBJ2-2, the full variable domain reads GAGVSQSPRYKVTKRGQDVALRCDPISGHVSLYWYRQALGQGPEFLTYFNYEAQQDKSGLPNDRFSAERPEGSISTLTIQRTEQRDSAMYRCASRDRGRSGGELFFGEGSRLTVL.

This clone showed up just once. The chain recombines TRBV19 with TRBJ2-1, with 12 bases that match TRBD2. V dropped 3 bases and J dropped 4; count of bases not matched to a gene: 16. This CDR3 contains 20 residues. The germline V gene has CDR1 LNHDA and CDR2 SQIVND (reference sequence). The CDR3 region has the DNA TGTGCCAGTAGTATGAGCTTTGGGCTAGCGGGGGGGCGAAAGTACAATGAGCAGTTCTTC. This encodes CASSMSFGLAGGRKYNEQFF.

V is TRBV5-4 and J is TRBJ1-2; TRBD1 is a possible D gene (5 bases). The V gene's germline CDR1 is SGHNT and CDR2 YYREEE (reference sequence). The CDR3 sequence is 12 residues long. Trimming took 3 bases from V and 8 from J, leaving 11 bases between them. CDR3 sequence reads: CASSSQGSGYTF. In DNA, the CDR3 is TGTGCCAGCAGCTCCCAGGGTAGCGGCTACACCTTC.